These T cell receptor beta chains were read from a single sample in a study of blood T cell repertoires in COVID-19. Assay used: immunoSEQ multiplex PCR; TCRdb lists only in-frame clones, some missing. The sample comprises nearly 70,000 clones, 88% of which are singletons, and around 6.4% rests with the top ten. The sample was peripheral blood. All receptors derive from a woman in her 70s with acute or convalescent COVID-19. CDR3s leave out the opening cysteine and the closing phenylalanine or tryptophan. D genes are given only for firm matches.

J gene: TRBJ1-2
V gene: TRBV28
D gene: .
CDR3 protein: ASSFRGNFNYGYT

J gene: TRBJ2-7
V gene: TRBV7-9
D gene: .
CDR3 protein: ASSYGGDMGYEQY

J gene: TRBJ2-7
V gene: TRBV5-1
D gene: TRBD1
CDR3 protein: ASRPTGDSYEQY

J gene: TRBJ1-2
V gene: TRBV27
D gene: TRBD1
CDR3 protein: ASSGTGENYGYT

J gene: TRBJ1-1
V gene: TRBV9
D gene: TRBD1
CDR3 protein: ASSPRGRTEAF

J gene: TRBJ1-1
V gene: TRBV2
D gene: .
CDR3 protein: ASIPPGETEAF

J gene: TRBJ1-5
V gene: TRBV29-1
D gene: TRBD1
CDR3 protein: SVAQGANQPQH

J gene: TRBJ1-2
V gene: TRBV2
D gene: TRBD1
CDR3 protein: ASSSPGQGNYGYT

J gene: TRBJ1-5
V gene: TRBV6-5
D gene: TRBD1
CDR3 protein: ASSSQGAGQPQH

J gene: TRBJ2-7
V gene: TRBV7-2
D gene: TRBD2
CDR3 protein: ASSSTTSGGEQY

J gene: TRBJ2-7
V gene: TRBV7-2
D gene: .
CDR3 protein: ASSLRPSDRLYYEQY

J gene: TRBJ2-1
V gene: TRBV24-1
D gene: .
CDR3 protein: ATSDPSRGEQF

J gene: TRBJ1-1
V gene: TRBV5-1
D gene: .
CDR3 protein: ASSLVETEAF

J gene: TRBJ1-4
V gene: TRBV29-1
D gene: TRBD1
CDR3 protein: SVAESGGTNEKLF

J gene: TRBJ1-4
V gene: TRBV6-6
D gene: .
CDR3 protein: ASSWTATNEKLF

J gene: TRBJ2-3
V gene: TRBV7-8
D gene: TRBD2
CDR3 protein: ASSLAGAGVVRNTQY

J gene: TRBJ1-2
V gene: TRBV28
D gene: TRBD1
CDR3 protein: ASRRPWDRGYSAYGYT

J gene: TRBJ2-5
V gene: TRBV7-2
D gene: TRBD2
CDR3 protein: ATDPGGGKTQY

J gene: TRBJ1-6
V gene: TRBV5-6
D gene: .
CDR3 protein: ASSLYRAGTSSPLH

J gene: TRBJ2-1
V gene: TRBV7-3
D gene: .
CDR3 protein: ASSLSGSYNEQF

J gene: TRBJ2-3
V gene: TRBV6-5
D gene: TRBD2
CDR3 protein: ASSSRAGRRTDTQY

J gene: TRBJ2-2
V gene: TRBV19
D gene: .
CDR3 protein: AIAGTFTGELF

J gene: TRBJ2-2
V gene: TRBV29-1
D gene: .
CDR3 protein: SVYSNTGELF

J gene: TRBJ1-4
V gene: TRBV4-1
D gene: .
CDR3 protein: ASSRIGTSREKLF

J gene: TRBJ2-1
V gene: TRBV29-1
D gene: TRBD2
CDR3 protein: SAPGLASSYNEQF

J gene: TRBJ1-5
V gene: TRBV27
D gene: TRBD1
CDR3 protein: ASRQGGNQPQH

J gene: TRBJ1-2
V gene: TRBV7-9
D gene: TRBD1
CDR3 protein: ASSITSGTGDGYT

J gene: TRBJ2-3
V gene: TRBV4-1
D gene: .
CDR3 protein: ASSHGPNTDTQY

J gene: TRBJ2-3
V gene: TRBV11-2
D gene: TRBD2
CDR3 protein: ASSQLLAGSTDTQY

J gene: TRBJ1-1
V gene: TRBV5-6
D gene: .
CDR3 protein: ASSLLGTPRAGTEAF

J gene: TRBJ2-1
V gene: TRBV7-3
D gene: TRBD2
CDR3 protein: ASSNSGGAADEQF